This T cell receptor beta chain was captured by sequencing in a study of blood T cell repertoires in COVID-19. Looking at the study overall: Acute and convalescent COVID-19 specimens originated in the United States, Italy and Spain. Nucleic acid was either cDNA or gDNA, and it came from T cells, B-cell-depleted T cells, or PBMCs.

This CDR3 is 15 amino acids long. Losses at the gene ends were 3 bases for V and 3 bases for J; bases not matched to a gene: 4. The V gene's germline CDR1 is DFQATT and CDR2 SNEGSKA (reference sequence). Data came from immunoSEQ multiplex PCR; TCRdb stores just in-frame clones and leaves some out. The data hold fewer than 150,000 clones, with approximately 85% observed a single time. This clonotype originated in a man between 45 and 60 years old with acute or convalescent COVID-19. The sequenced sample was peripheral blood. The V and J genes are TRBV20-1 and TRBJ2-1; TRBD2 matches 11 bases. CDR3 sequence: CSASRLAGLYNEQFF. For the CDR3, the DNA is TGCAGTGCTAGTAGACTAGCGGGACTCTACAATGAGCAGTTCTTC.